This T cell receptor (beta chain) was recorded in a study of identical twins. TCRdb re-called the 5' RACE reads with MiXCR, one entry per CDR3 protein. The sample includes fewer than 500,000 distinct CDR3 sequences, approximately 24% of them seen just once. The junction had 8 bases not matched to a gene; V was cut back by 7 bases and J by 6 bases. This CDR3 is built from 14 residues. Germline assignment: CDR1 SGDLS and CDR2 YYNGEE. The data were also submitted as part of a second study, on T cells expressing NK-cell markers.

The sample comprised CD4+ T cells sorted from blood. The TCR comes from a woman between 18 and 30 years old in good health. J is TRBJ2-2 and V is TRBV9, with 8 bases matching TRBD2. In DNA form, the CDR3 reads TGTGCCAGCCCAAGGCAGCGGGGGCCCGGGGAGCTGTTTTTT. Translating gives CASPRQRGPGELFF.